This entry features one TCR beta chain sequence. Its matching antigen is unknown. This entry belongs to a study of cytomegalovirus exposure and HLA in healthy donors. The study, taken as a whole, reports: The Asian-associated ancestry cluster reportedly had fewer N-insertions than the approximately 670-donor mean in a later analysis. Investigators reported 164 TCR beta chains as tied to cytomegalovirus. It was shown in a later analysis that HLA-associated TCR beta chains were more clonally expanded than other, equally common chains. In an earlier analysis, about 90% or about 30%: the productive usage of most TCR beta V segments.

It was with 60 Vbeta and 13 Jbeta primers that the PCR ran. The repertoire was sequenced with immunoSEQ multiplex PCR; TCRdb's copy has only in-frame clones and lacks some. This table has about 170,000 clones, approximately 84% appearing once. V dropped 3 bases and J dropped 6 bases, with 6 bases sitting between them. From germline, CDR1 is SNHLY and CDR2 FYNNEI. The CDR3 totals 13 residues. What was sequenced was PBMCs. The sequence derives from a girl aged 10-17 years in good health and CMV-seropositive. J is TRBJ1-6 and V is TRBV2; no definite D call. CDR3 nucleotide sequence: TGTGCCAGCAGTGACCGTCTTAATTCACCCCTCCACTTT. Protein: CASSDRLNSPLHF. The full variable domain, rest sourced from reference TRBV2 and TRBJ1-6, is EPEVTQTPSHQVTQMGQEVILRCVPISNHLYFYWYRQILGQKVEFLVSFYNNEISEKSEIFDDQFSVERPDGSNFTLKIRSTKLEDSAMYFCASSDRLNSPLHFGNGTRLTVT.